The 30 T cell receptor beta chains below all came from one sample that was sequenced in a study of cytomegalovirus exposure and HLA in healthy donors. Primers: 60 Vbeta forward and 13 Jbeta reverse. Sequencing used immunoSEQ multiplex PCR; TCRdb keeps in-frame clones, though not all of them. The table includes 87,000 or so clones, 77% detected once. Input material: PBMCs. Every receptor here comes from a woman in her thirties or forties in good health and CMV-seronegative.

This clone turned up a few times. The rearrangement uses TRBV5-1 and TRBJ2-7; D perhaps matches TRBD1 (5 bases). Germline V lookup: CDR1 SGHRS, CDR2 YFSETQ. The CDR3 is made up of 14 amino acids. V lost 0 bases and J lost 3, with 10 bases in between. The CDR3 spells CASSLAAGHYEQYF. As DNA, the CDR3 is TGCGCCAGCAGCTTGGCTGCAGGGCACTACGAGCAGTACTTC.

The chain couples TRBV5-8 to TRBJ1-2, with D perhaps matching TRBD1 (6 bases). Germline V gene lookup returns CDR1 SGHTS and CDR2 YDEGEE. V gave up 5 bases and J gave up 8 bases, with 22 bases separating them. This CDR3 has 15 residues. The CDR3 DNA sequence: TGTGCCAGCAGTTCCTACAGGGCACTCAGGAAGGGCTACACCTTC. This encodes CASSSYRALRKGYTF. Full variable domain (remainder filled in from reference TRBV5-8 and TRBJ1-2): EAGVTQSPTHLIKTRGQQATLRCSPISGHTSVYWYQQALGLGLQFLLWYDEGEERNRGNFPPRFSGRQFPNYSSELNVNALELEDSALYLCASSSYRALRKGYTFGSGTRLTVV.

Sample share makes this clone medium-sized. V and J are TRBV6-5 and TRBJ2-5, with TRBD1 matching 12 bases. In germline, CDR1 is MNHEY, CDR2 SVGAGI. Trimming took 6 bases from V and 3 from J; bases not matched to a gene: 5. This CDR3 is built from 15 residues. DNA for the CDR3: TGTGCCAGCAGCTCCGGGACAGGGGGCAAAGAGACCCAGTACTTC. Residues: CASSSGTGGKETQYF.

The rearrangement uses TRBV10-1 and TRBJ2-7, with TRBD1 identical over 7 bases. J lost 7 bases, V lost 6 bases, and 9 bases had no gene match. This CDR3 has 13 amino acids. Per germline, CDR1 WNHNN and CDR2 SYGVQD (reference sequence). DNA of the CDR3: TGCGCCAGCAGGTTCACAGGGGACGGGGAGCAGTACTTC. Protein product: CASRFTGDGEQYF.

The rearrangement uses TRBV6-5 and TRBJ2-3; 9 bases match TRBD2. V lost 6 bases, J lost 4 bases, and 5 bases stayed unmatched. The CDR3 runs 14 residues. Looked up from germline, CDR1 is MNHEY and CDR2 is SVGAGI. The CDR3 DNA is TGTGCCAGCAGGGGCGGGGGGGGAGCAGATACGCAGTATTTT. This gives the protein CASRGGGGADTQYF.

V usage is TRBV4-2 and J usage is TRBJ2-5, with 8 bases identical to TRBD2. This CDR3 contains 16 residues. Germline V gene lookup returns CDR1 LGHNA and CDR2 YNFKEQ. V was pared by 0 bases and J by 5 bases, with 8 bases of the junction left unmatched. The CDR3 region has the DNA TGTGCCAGCAGCCAAGAACAGGCGGGGGGATTCGAGACCCAGTACTTC. As protein: CASSQEQAGGFETQYF.

The chain couples TRBV2 to TRBJ1-5, with 9 bases aligning to TRBD1. V lost 5 bases to trimming and J lost 4 bases; unmatched junction nucleotides: 6. CDR3 length equals 15 residues. CDR1 and CDR2 (germline): SNHLY, FYNNEI. The CDR3 DNA is TGTGCCAGCAGTCCATGGACAGGGGAAAATCAGCCCCAGCATTTT. Amino acids: CASSPWTGENQPQHF.

This chain connects TRBV5-5 to TRBJ2-7, with TRBD1 as a possible D gene (7 bases). Trimming took off 4 bases at V and 7 bases at J, with 12 bases between the two ends. Germline CDR1 SGHKS, CDR2 YYEKEE (reference sequence). This CDR3 is built from 12 residues. The CDR3 is CASSSPGGEQYF. The DNA of the CDR3 is TGTGCCAGCAGCAGCCCAGGGGGGGAGCAGTACTTC.

This chain joins TRBV11-3 and TRBJ2-3; tentative D call: TRBD2 (6 bases). Germline loops: CDR1 SGHNT, CDR2 YENEEA. This CDR3 has 15 amino acids. The CDR3 is CLASEPIFSTDTQYF. The CDR3 DNA follows: TGTTTGGCTAGCGAGCCGATTTTTAGCACAGATACGCAGTATTTT.

This rearrangement joins TRBV30 to TRBJ1-6, with D maybe TRBD1 (5 bases). The CDR3 is 14 amino acids. Germline loops: CDR1 GTSNPN, CDR2 SVGIG (reference sequence). V gave up 5 bases and J gave up 16 bases, with 24 bases separating them. The CDR3 DNA sequence: TGTGCCTGGGGTCCGGGACTCGTAAACATCGGGCTCCACTTT. Translated: CAWGPGLVNIGLHF.

V and J are TRBV5-1 and TRBJ2-1, with 8 bases aligning to TRBD2. Losses at the gene ends were 4 bases for V and 8 bases for J; bases not matched to a gene: 11. The CDR3 is 15 residues long. The germline gives CDR1 SGHRS, CDR2 YFSETQ. Here the CDR3 reads CASSQQGLAFDEQFF. As DNA, the CDR3 is TGCGCCAGCAGCCAACAAGGACTAGCCTTCGATGAGCAGTTCTTC.

This chain joins TRBV29-1 and TRBJ2-2; TRBD1 matches at 7 bases. V shed 7 bases, J shed 3 bases, and the junction held 8 bases outside the gene matches. Germline assignment: CDR1 SQVTM and CDR2 ANQGSEA. The CDR3 is 14 amino acids. The CDR3 bases are TGCAGCGGCACCACAGGGGTCGACACCGGGGAGCTGTTTTTT. This translates into CSGTTGVDTGELFF.

The chain joins TRBV7-8 to TRBJ2-5; possible D gene TRBD1, 7 bases. Between the trimmed V and J ends, which lost 3 bases and 1 base, there was a span of 18 bases. Germline V gene lookup returns CDR1 SGHVS and CDR2 FQNEAQ. The CDR3 has 17 amino acids. CDR3 region: CASSLPRYQGGQETQYF. CDR3 nucleotide sequence: TGTGCCAGCAGCTTGCCTAGGTATCAGGGGGGCCAAGAGACCCAGTACTTC.

V is TRBV4-2 and J is TRBJ1-6, with a possible D match to TRBD1 (5 bases). Trimming took 0 bases from V and 4 from J, leaving 10 bases between them. This CDR3 has 16 residues. Germline CDR1 and CDR2: LGHNA and YNFKEQ. The chain's CDR3 is CASSQDMGGYNSPLHF. The CDR3 bases are TGTGCCAGCAGCCAAGATATGGGGGGTTATAATTCACCCCTCCACTTT.

The sample holds one count of this clone. This chain links TRBV18 with TRBJ2-3, with D possibly matching TRBD1 (5 bases). The CDR3 has 13 residues. CDR1 and CDR2 from the germline V gene are KGHSH and LQKENI. V was cut by 3 bases and J by 3 bases, with 7 bases left in between. CDR3 loop: CASSPGQTDTQYF. The CDR3, as DNA: TGTGCCAGCTCACCGGGGCAGACAGATACGCAGTATTTT.

The gene calls are TRBV11-3 and TRBJ2-1; D is perhaps TRBD2 (5 bases). V lost 4 bases to trimming and J lost 8 bases, with 15 bases between them. From germline, CDR1 is SGHNT and CDR2 YENEEA. There are 14 residues in the CDR3. CDR3 amino acids: CASSSSGTSDEQFF. CDR3 in DNA: TGTGCCAGCAGCTCCTCGGGAACTTCGGATGAGCAGTTCTTC.

This chain links TRBV27 with TRBJ2-1; D possibly corresponds to TRBD1 (6 bases). V lost 5 bases, J lost 0 bases, and 17 bases lay in between. The CDR3 extends over 17 amino acids. Per the germline V gene, CDR1 is MNHEY and CDR2 is SMNVEV (reference sequence). In nucleotides, the CDR3 is TGTGCCAGCAGTCCCCGGACAGTAACCTTCTCCTACAATGAGCAGTTCTTC. Encoded protein: CASSPRTVTFSYNEQFF.

The chain is built from TRBV7-8 and TRBJ1-1; 8 positions agree with TRBD1. This CDR3 comprises 14 residues. The trim removed 3 bases at V and 2 bases at J, leaving 2 bases unmatched. Germline V gives CDR1 SGHVS, CDR2 FQNEAQ. The CDR3 bases are TGTGCCAGCAGCTTTGGACAGGGAAACACTGAAGCTTTCTTT. The encoded protein is CASSFGQGNTEAFF. Looking up the rest from reference TRBV7-8 and TRBJ1-1 gives the full variable domain: GAGVSQSPRYKVAKRGQDVALRCDPISGHVSLFWYQQALGQGPEFLTYFQNEAQLDKSGLPSDRFFAERPEGSVSTLKIQRTQQEDSAVYLCASSFGQGNTEAFFGQGTRLTVV.

This clone has just a few counts. The chain has TRBV5-1 and TRBJ1-2; D perhaps matches TRBD1 (6 bases). The germline V and J ends were trimmed by 2 bases and 4 bases, with 24 bases remaining between them. The CDR3 loop spans 18 amino acids. The germline V gene has CDR1 SGHRS and CDR2 YFSETQ. The CDR3 protein is CASSFGGVTGSSTYGYTF. CDR3 DNA: TGCGCCAGCAGCTTTGGGGGGGTGACAGGCTCCTCTACCTATGGCTACACCTTC.

This sequence joins TRBV18 and TRBJ1-1, with 9 bases identical to TRBD1. J gave up 3 bases and V 4 bases, and 3 bases lay outside the gene matches. CDR1 is KGHSH and CDR2 is LQKENI in the germline V gene. CDR3 size: 14 residues. CDR3 region: CASSRQGVDTEAFF. CDR3 nucleotides: TGTGCCAGCTCACGACAGGGGGTAGACACTGAAGCTTTCTTT.

The table lists this clone with a few counts. V gene TRBV6-6 combines with J gene TRBJ2-5; no clear D. Trimming left V 6 bases short and J 5 bases short, with 10 bases between. The CDR3 runs 12 residues. Germline V lookup: CDR1 MNHNY, CDR2 SVGAGI (reference sequence). For the CDR3, the DNA is TGTGCCAGCAGCAATTCCGGGGAGACCCAGTACTTC. Translated: CASSNSGETQYF.

The rearrangement joins TRBV29-1 to TRBJ2-2, with TRBD2 matching over 14 bases. The V and J ends lost 6 bases and 4 bases, in that order; junction bases with no gene match: 1. The CDR3 spans 14 residues. Germline V CDR1 and CDR2: SQVTM, ANQGSEA. The CDR3 DNA follows: TGCAGCGTGACTAGCGGGGGGGGCACCGGGGAGCTGTTTTTT. It specifies CSVTSGGGTGELFF.

Worth noting for this clone: Mismatch with germline at one junction end may stem from a read error. The chain is built from TRBV5-1 and TRBJ2-2; D ambiguous. This CDR3 is built from 15 residues. Germline-derived CDR1 and CDR2 are SGHRS and YFSETQ. CDR3 sequence: CASSLLTIYTGELFF. The CDR3 DNA reads TGCGCCAGCAGCTTGTTGACAATATACACAGGGGAGCTGTTTTTT. The complete variable domain, with remaining parts taken from reference TRBV5-1 and TRBJ2-2, reads KAGVTQTPRYLIKTRGQQVTLSCSPISGHRSVSWYQQTPGQGLQFLFEYFSETQRNKGNFPGRFSGRQFSNSRSEMNVSTLELGDSALYLCASSLLTIYTGELFFGEGSRLTVL.

This chain uses TRBV5-8 with TRBJ1-1, with 8 nucleotides matching TRBD1. In germline, CDR1 is SGHTS, CDR2 YDEGEE. The CDR3 has 16 amino acids. J lost 2 bases, V lost 6 bases, and 12 bases had no gene match. DNA of the CDR3: TGTGCCAGCAATCGGGACAGGAGCCGCAAAAACACTGAAGCTTTCTTT. Its protein is CASNRDRSRKNTEAFF.

The V call is TRBV14, the J call TRBJ2-7, with 7 bases matching TRBD2. The CDR3 runs 14 residues. Germline V CDR1 and CDR2: SGHDN, FVKESK. Germline trimming cut 4 bases from V and 8 bases from J; bases unmatched to any gene: 11. CDR3 region: CASSRAGEVVKQYF. CDR3 bases: TGTGCCAGCAGCCGGGCGGGGGAGGTCGTCAAGCAGTACTTC.

Regarding this clone: This could be a read error, since a much larger clone is one nucleotide away. The V call is TRBV30, the J call TRBJ1-1, with 9 bases matching TRBD1. The germline gives CDR1 GTSNPN, CDR2 SVGIG (reference sequence). The CDR3 sequence is 17 residues long. The CDR3 here is CVWLDLPGTGMNTEAFF. In DNA form, the CDR3 reads TGTGTCTGGCTTGACCTGCCGGGGACAGGGATGAACACTGAAGCTTTCTTT.

The CDR3 bases are TGTGCCAGCAGCTCCCTAAGGGACACAGCTAACTATGGCTACACCTTC. Protein product: CASSSLRDTANYGYTF. The V call is TRBV7-8, the J call TRBJ1-2; TRBD1 might be the D (6 bases). Germline V CDR1 and CDR2: SGHVS, FQNEAQ. Between the trimmed V and J ends, which lost 4 bases and 0 bases, there was a span of 15 bases. The CDR3 sequence is 16 residues long.

This clone has a handful of counts. The chain joins TRBV6-5 to TRBJ1-1; D unclear. Trimming shortened V by 6 bases and J by 4 bases, and 18 bases separated the two germline ends. Germline CDR1 and CDR2: MNHEY and SVGAGI. The CDR3 totals 15 residues. CDR3 protein: CASRVWLGGGTEAFF. CDR3 coding DNA: TGTGCCAGCAGGGTTTGGTTGGGAGGCGGCACTGAAGCTTTCTTT.

The genes are TRBV5-6 and TRBJ1-5; 7 bases are a match to TRBD1. The CDR3 runs to 14 residues. Losses at the gene ends were 5 bases for V and 5 bases for J; bases not matched to a gene: 7. CDR1 is SGHDT, CDR2 YYEEEE, per germline. The CDR3 loop is CASSTTGVDQPQHF. The CDR3 nucleotides read TGTGCCAGCAGTACTACAGGGGTTGATCAGCCCCAGCATTTT.

The genes are TRBV13 and TRBJ2-7; 11 bases map to TRBD1. CDR1 is PRHDT and CDR2 is FYEKMQ in the germline V gene (reference sequence). Germline trimming cut 4 bases from V and 2 bases from J; bases unmatched to any gene: 4. The CDR3 runs 15 residues. CDR3 residues: CASSSPGQGAYEQYF. Here the CDR3 DNA reads TGTGCCAGCAGCTCCCCGGGACAGGGGGCCTACGAGCAGTACTTC.